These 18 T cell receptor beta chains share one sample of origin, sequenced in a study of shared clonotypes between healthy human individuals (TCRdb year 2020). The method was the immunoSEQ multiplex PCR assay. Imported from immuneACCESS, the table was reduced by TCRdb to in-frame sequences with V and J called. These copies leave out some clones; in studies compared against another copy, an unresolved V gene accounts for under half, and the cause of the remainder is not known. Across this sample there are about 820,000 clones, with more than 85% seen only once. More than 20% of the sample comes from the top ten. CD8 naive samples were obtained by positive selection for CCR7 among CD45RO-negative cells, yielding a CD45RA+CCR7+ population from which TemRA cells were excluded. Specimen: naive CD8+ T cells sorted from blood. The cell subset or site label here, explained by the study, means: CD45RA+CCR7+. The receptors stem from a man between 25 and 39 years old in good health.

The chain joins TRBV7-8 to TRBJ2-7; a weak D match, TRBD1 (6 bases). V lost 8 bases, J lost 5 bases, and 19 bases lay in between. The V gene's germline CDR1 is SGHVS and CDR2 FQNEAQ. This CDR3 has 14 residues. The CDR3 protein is CASDSGAGDHEQYF. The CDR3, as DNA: TGTGCCAGCGACTCCGGGGCAGGGGACCACGAGCAGTACTTC.

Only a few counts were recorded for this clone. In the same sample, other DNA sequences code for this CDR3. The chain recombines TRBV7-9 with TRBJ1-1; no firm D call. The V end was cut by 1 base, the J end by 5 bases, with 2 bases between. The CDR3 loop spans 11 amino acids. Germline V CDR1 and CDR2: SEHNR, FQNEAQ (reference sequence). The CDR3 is CASSLGTEAFF. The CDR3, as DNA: TGTGCCAGCAGCTTAGGAACTGAAGCTTTCTTT.

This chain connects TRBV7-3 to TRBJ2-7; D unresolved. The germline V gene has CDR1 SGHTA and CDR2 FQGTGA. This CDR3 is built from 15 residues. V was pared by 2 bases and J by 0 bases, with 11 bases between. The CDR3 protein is CASSLGYGSSYEQYF. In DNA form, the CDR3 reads TGTGCCAGCAGCTTAGGATACGGAAGCTCCTACGAGCAGTACTTC.

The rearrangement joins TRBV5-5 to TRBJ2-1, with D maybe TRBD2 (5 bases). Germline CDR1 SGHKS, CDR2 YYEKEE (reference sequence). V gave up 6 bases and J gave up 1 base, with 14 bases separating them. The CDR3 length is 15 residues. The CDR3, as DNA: TGTGCCAGCACGAGAGGGTTGGTTTCCTACAATGAGCAGTTCTTC. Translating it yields CASTRGLVSYNEQFF.

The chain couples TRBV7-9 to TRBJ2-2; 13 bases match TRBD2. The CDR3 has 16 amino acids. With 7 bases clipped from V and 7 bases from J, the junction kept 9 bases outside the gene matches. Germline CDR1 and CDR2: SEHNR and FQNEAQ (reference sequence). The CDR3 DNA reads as TGTGCCAGCACCTCTGGGACTAGCGGGATTAACGGGGAGCTGTTTTTT. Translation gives CASTSGTSGINGELFF.

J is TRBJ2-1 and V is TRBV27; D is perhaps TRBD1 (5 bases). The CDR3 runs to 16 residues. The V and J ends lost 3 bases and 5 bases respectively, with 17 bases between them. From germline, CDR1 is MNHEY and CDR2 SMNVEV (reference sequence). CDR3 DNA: TGTGCCAGCAGTTTGCCACCTCGGCAGGGTAACAATGAGCAGTTCTTC. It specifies CASSLPPRQGNNEQFF.

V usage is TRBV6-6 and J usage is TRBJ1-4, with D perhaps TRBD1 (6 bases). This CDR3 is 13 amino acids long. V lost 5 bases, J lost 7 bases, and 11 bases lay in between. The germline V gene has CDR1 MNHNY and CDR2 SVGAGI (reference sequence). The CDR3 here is CASSKRQVEKLFF. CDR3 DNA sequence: TGTGCCAGCAGTAAACGACAGGTTGAAAAACTGTTTTTT.

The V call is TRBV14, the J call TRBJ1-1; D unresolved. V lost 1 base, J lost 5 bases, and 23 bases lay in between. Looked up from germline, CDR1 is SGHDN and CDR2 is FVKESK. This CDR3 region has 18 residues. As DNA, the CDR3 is TGTGCCAGCAGCCAAGGGAATTTTGGCCTCCTAGAGAGGACTGAAGCTTTCTTT. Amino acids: CASSQGNFGLLERTEAFF.

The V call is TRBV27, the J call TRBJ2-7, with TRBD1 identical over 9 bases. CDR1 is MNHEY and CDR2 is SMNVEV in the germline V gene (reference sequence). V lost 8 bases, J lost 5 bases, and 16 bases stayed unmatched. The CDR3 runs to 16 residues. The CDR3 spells CASRPATGTGWDEQYF. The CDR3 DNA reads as TGTGCCAGCCGGCCGGCCACCGGGACAGGGTGGGACGAGCAGTACTTC.

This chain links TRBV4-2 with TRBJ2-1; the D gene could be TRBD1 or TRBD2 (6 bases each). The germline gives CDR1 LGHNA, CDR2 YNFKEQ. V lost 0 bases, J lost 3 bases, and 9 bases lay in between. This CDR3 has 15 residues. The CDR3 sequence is CASSQEGGYYNEQFF. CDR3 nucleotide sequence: TGTGCCAGCAGCCAAGAAGGGGGGTACTACAATGAGCAGTTCTTC.

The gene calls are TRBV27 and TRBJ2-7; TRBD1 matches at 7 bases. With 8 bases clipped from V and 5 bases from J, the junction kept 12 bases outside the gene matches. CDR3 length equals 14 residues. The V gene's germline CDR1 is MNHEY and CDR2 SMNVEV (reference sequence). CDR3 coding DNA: TGTGCCAGCCGGGATGACAGGGCCGGTAACGAGCAGTACTTC. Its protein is CASRDDRAGNEQYF.

This CDR3 is CASRPDRGFEYNEQFF. In nucleotides, the CDR3 is TGTGCCAGCAGACCTGACAGGGGCTTCGAATACAATGAGCAGTTCTTC. The chain joins TRBV7-8 to TRBJ2-1; TRBD1 aligns across 8 bases. Germline trimming cut 6 bases from V and 4 bases from J; bases unmatched to any gene: 11. The germline CDR1 and CDR2 sequences are SGHVS and FQNEAQ. This CDR3 spans 16 amino acids.

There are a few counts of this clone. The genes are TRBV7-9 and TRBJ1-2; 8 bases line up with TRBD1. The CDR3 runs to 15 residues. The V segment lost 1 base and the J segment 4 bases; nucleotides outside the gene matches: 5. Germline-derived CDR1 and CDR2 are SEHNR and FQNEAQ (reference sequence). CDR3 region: CASSLGPGGAYGYTF. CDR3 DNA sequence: TGTGCCAGCAGCTTAGGGCCAGGGGGCGCCTATGGCTACACCTTC.

This chain's CDR3 is CATSRPFRDRPSPSTDTQYF. CDR3 sequence (DNA): TGTGCCACCAGCAGACCTTTTCGGGACAGACCGTCCCCTAGCACAGATACGCAGTATTTT. The J gene is TRBJ2-3, the V gene TRBV15; 7 nucleotides agree with TRBD1. This CDR3 region has 20 residues. Germline CDR1 LNHNV, CDR2 YYDKDF (reference sequence). With 2 bases clipped from V and 0 bases from J, the junction kept 17 bases outside the gene matches.

The CDR3 spells CASSIPKTGEGASYEQYF. Here the CDR3 DNA reads TGTGCCAGCAGCATCCCCAAAACGGGGGAGGGGGCCTCCTACGAGCAGTACTTC. The chain employs TRBV7-9 and TRBJ2-7; either TRBD1 or TRBD2 may fit D (7 bases each). Trimming left V 5 bases short and J 0 bases short, with 23 bases between. This CDR3 comprises 18 residues. Germline lookup yields CDR1 SEHNR and CDR2 FQNEAQ (reference sequence). Filled out from reference TRBV7-9 and TRBJ2-7, the complete variable domain reads DTGVSQNPRHKITKRGQNVTFRCDPISEHNRLYWYRQTLGQGPEFLTYFQNEAQLEKSRLLSDRFSAERPKGSFSTLEIQRTEQGDSAMYLCASSIPKTGEGASYEQYFGPGTRLTVT.

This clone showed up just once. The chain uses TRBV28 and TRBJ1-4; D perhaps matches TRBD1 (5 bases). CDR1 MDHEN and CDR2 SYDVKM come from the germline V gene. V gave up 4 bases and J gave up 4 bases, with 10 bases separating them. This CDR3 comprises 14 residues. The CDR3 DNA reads TGTGCCAGCAGTTCCCGGGACTATAATGAAAAACTGTTTTTT. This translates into CASSSRDYNEKLFF.

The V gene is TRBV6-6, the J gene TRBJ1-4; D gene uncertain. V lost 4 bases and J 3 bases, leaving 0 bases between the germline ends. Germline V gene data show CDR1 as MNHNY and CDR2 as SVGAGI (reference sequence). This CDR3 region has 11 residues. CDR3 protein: CASSSNEKLFF. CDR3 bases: TGTGCCAGCAGTTCTAATGAAAAACTGTTTTTT.

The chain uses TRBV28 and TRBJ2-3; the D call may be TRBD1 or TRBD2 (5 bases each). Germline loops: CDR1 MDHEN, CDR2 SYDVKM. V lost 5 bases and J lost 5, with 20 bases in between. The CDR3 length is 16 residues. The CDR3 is CASSLGRDLPGDTQYF. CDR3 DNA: TGTGCCAGCAGTCTGGGCAGGGACCTACCGGGAGATACGCAGTATTTT.